One sample yielded the 4 T cell receptor beta chains listed below, sequenced in a study of vaccination and CD4 T cells after COVID-19. An Oncomine TCR Beta short-read assay was used to sequence the DNA from cultured CD4+ T cells. TCRdb analysed the PCR reads with MiXCR anew, one entry per CDR3 protein. The profile shows roughly 8,300 distinct CDR3 sequences, 61% of them singletons. For these TCRs, the target antigens are not known. The sample's treatment: roughly 10-day PBMC culture with coronavirus spike peptide pools or control peptides (ViraFEST assay). The specimen was cultured CD4+ T cells from blood, collected after SARS-CoV-2 vaccination. The source is a human donor with COVID-19.

The chain carries TRBV7-9 and TRBJ2-3, with D perhaps matching TRBD1 (5 bases). This CDR3 comprises 15 residues. Germline V gene lookup returns CDR1 SEHNR and CDR2 FQNEAQ (reference sequence). Trimming cost V 3 bases and J 4 bases, with 14 bases left between them. CDR3 loop: CASSFAGPGADTQYF. The CDR3 coding sequence is TGTGCCAGCAGCTTCGCAGGGCCAGGCGCAGATACGCAGTATTTT.

The gene calls are TRBV7-9 and TRBJ1-4; D possibly corresponds to TRBD1 (5 bases). The CDR3 runs 13 residues. The germline V and J ends were trimmed by 6 bases and 2 bases, with 7 bases remaining between them. Germline lookup yields CDR1 SEHNR and CDR2 FQNEAQ (reference sequence). The CDR3 region has the DNA TGTGCCAGCAGATGGGGGACTAATGAAAAACTGTTTTTT. Translating gives CASRWGTNEKLFF.

V and J are TRBV2 and TRBJ1-1, with a weak D call TRBD1 (5 bases). The germline V and J ends were trimmed by 6 bases and 0 bases, with 8 bases remaining between them. The CDR3 contains 13 residues. Germline CDR1 is SNHLY and CDR2 is FYNNEI. Written as DNA, the CDR3 is TGTGCCAGCAGGGACACCGTGAACACTGAAGCTTTCTTT. It yields the protein CASRDTVNTEAFF. The entire variable domain, with the rest obtained from reference TRBV2 and TRBJ1-1, is as follows: EPEVTQTPSHQVTQMGQEVILRCVPISNHLYFYWYRQILGQKVEFLVSFYNNEISEKSEIFDDQFSVERPDGSNFTLKIRSTKLEDSAMYFCASRDTVNTEAFFGQGTRLTVV.

V gene TRBV20-1 combines with J gene TRBJ2-2; 9 nucleotides align to TRBD1. Germline CDR1 and CDR2: DFQATT and SNEGSKA (reference sequence). V lost 5 bases, J lost 9 bases, and 13 bases stayed unmatched. The CDR3 contains 15 residues. The CDR3 is CSARRPGQGRRELFF. The CDR3 DNA reads TGCAGTGCTCGTCGACCGGGACAGGGTCGGCGGGAGCTGTTTTTT.